This TCR beta chain appears in the sequencing data of a study of cytomegalovirus exposure and HLA in healthy donors. Study results and caveats: A few CMV-associated chains were confirmed in vitro to be specific for CMV antigens.

Losses at the gene ends were 6 bases for V and 7 bases for J; bases not matched to a gene: 11. CDR1 is MGHDK and CDR2 is SYGVNS in the germline V gene. CDR3 length equals 16 residues. About this clone: The antigen is not known.

PCR employed 60 Vbeta and 13 Jbeta primers. Data came from immunoSEQ multiplex PCR; TCRdb stores just in-frame clones and leaves some out. The sample holds approximately 150,000 clones. Whereas donors were nominally healthy upon sampling, unrecorded immune exposures were probable. This receptor was taken from a woman in her late teens or twenties in good health and CMV-seronegative. The rearrangement links TRBV25-1 to TRBJ2-1; 11 bases agree with TRBD2. Material: PBMCs. Written as DNA, the CDR3 is TGTGCCAGCAGCGATAATAGCGGGAGGGCCACGAATGAGCAGTTCTTC. Encoded protein: CASSDNSGRATNEQFF.